These 13 T cell receptor beta chains were all obtained from the same sample, sequenced in a study of T cells after yellow fever vaccination. Via MiXCR, TCRdb re-called the 5' RACE reads, giving one row per CDR3 protein. This table holds around 260,000 distinct CDR3 sequences, about 5% found once. Material: CD4+ T cells sorted from PBMCs, obtained on the day of the yellow fever booster vaccination. The receptors derive from a man aged 18 to 29 who received the YFV17D yellow fever vaccine.

This chain links TRBV7-6 with TRBJ1-1; D not resolved. Trimming took off 3 bases at V and 7 bases at J, with 9 bases between the two ends. The germline CDR1 and CDR2 sequences are SGHVS and FNYEAQ. This CDR3 is 12 amino acids long. CDR3 in amino acids: CASSFDPGEAFF. The CDR3, as DNA: TGTGCCAGCAGCTTCGATCCAGGTGAAGCTTTCTTT.

The chain recombines TRBV21-1 with TRBJ2-7; the table's D gene call, TRBD1, was not cross checked with the DNA. TRBV21-1 is listed as a pseudogene. The CDR3 totals 15 residues. The CDR3 sequence: CASSKPGQATYEQYF. DNA of the CDR3: TGTGCCAGCAGCAAACCGGGACAGGCCACCTACGAGCAGTACTTC.

The table lists this clonotype with a few counts. The V call is TRBV14, the J call TRBJ2-3, with D uncertain. In germline, CDR1 is SGHDN, CDR2 FVKESK. This CDR3 spans 13 amino acids. V was shortened by 5 bases and J by 5 bases, with 11 bases between the two germline ends. CDR3 DNA sequence: TGTGCCAGCAGCACATCCCGCGAAGATACGCAGTATTTT. Its translation is CASSTSREDTQYF.

This clonotype was counted ten times or more. The V call is TRBV11-2, the J call TRBJ2-5, with 11 bases lining up with TRBD2. This CDR3 region has 13 residues. Germline values: CDR1 SGHAT, CDR2 FQNNGV. J gave up 7 bases and V 7 bases, and 5 bases lay outside the gene matches. The CDR3 DNA reads TGTGCCAGCACTATTACTAGCGGGGGGACCCAGTACTTC. Translated, it gives CASTITSGGTQYF. Filled out from reference TRBV11-2 and TRBJ2-5, the complete variable domain reads EAGVAQSPRYKIIEKRQSVAFWCNPISGHATLYWYQQILGQGPKLLIQFQNNGVVDDSQLPKDRFSAERLKGVDSTLKIQPAKLEDSAVYLCASTITSGGTQYFGPGTRLLVL.

The rearrangement uses TRBV20-1 and TRBJ2-3, with 10 bases that match TRBD2. Germline CDR1 and CDR2: DFQATT and SNEGSKA (reference sequence). The CDR3 sequence is 16 residues long. J gave up 2 bases and V 5 bases, and 10 bases lay outside the gene matches. The CDR3 coding sequence is TGCAGTGCTCCTAGCGGGGGTCAAGTTCCCACAGATACGCAGTATTTT. Translation gives CSAPSGGQVPTDTQYF.

This clonotype was found a few times. The V and J genes are TRBV5-1 and TRBJ2-2; D remains ambiguous. The length of the CDR3 is 15 residues. V gave up 0 bases and J gave up 4 bases, with 10 bases separating them. CDR1 and CDR2 (germline): SGHRS, YFSETQ. The CDR3 nucleotides are TGCGCCAGCAGCTTGGTGGTTAGGGCCACCGGGGAGCTGTTTTTT. This gives the protein CASSLVVRATGELFF.

The chain has TRBV20-1 and TRBJ2-7; 7 positions agree with TRBD2. The V gene end was trimmed by 2 bases and the J gene end by 0 bases; junction bases not matched to a gene: 10. Germline V gives CDR1 DFQATT, CDR2 SNEGSKA (reference sequence). The CDR3 is 16 residues long. The CDR3 loop reads CSARLLGGDSSYEQYF. CDR3 in DNA: TGCAGTGCTAGACTCCTTGGGGGGGACTCCTCCTACGAGCAGTACTTC.

The rearrangement links TRBV6-2 or TRBV6-3 to TRBJ2-7; perhaps TRBD1 as D (6 bases). V lost 1 base to trimming and J lost 6 bases, with 13 bases between them. The length of the CDR3 is 14 residues. Germline CDR1 is MNHEY and CDR2 is SVGEGT. CDR3 in DNA: TGTGCCAGCAGTTACTTGGGGGCGCTCCGCGAGCAGTACTTC. Translating gives CASSYLGALREQYF.

Ten or more counts support this clonotype. Here the CDR3 reads CASSYRYNQPQHF. The CDR3 DNA follows: TGTGCCAGCAGTTACAGGTACAATCAGCCCCAGCATTTT. V gene TRBV6-6 combines with J gene TRBJ1-5; D unclear. Germline lookup yields CDR1 MNHNY and CDR2 SVGAGI (reference sequence). Trimming left V 2 bases short and J 3 bases short, with 5 bases between. The CDR3 is 13 residues long.

The rearrangement links TRBV7-9 to TRBJ1-6; D is ambiguous. This CDR3 has 11 residues. Germline CDR1 SEHNR, CDR2 FQNEAQ (reference sequence). Deletions cut 5 bases from V and 12 bases from J, with 8 bases between. The CDR3 coding sequence is TGTGCCAGCAGCCTCGAGGGACCCCTCCACTTT. This encodes CASSLEGPLHF.

At least ten counts were recorded for this clonotype. The chain is built from TRBV7-2 and TRBJ2-1; 9 bases agree with TRBD1. With 8 bases clipped from V and 9 bases from J, the junction kept 11 bases outside the gene matches. The CDR3 is made up of 14 amino acids. The germline V gene has CDR1 SGHTA and CDR2 FQGNSA. CDR3 region: CASGRDRVGGEQFF. In DNA form, the CDR3 reads TGTGCCAGCGGCCGGGACAGGGTTGGGGGTGAGCAGTTCTTC.

This clonotype was seen more than once but under ten times. The J gene is TRBJ1-2, the V gene TRBV6-5; no reliable D call. The germline V and J ends were trimmed by 5 bases and 7 bases, with 14 bases remaining between them. Germline lookup yields CDR1 MNHEY and CDR2 SVGAGI. This CDR3 is built from 13 residues. The CDR3 nucleotides are TGTGCCAGCAGTAAGGAATTAAAGGGTGGCTACACCTTC. It is translated as CASSKELKGGYTF.

This clonotype was picked up a small number of times. The V call is TRBV7-9, the J call TRBJ1-1; TRBD1 is a possible D gene (5 bases). V shed 6 bases and J shed 0 bases, with 11 bases lying between them. Germline-derived CDR1 and CDR2 are SEHNR and FQNEAQ (reference sequence). The CDR3 contains 14 residues. The CDR3 protein is CASRSGTLNTEAFF. The CDR3, as DNA: TGTGCCAGCAGATCAGGGACCTTGAACACTGAAGCTTTCTTT.